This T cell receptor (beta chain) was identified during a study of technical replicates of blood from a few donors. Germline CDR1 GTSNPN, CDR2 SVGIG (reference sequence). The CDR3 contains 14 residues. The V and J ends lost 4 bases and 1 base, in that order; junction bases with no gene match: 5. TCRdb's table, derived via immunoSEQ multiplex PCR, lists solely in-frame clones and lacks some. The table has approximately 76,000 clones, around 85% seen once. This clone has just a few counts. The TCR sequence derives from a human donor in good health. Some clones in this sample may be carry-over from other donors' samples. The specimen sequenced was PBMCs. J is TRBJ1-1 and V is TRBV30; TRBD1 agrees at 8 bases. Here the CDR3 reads CAWTGGLANTEAFF. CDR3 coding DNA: TGTGCCTGGACAGGGGGCTTAGCGAACACTGAAGCTTTCTTT.